One sample yielded the 28 T cell receptor beta chains listed below, sequenced in a study of blood T cell repertoires in COVID-19. Data came from immunoSEQ multiplex PCR; TCRdb stores just in-frame clones and leaves some out. The repertoire holds fewer than 250,000 clones, roughly 85% seen once, with more than 0.75% in the top ten. The sample was peripheral blood. The receptors shown here come from a man in his forties or fifties with acute or convalescent COVID-19.

The table lists this clone with a count of one. The CDR3 coding sequence is TGCAGCGTTGGCAGTGACAGGGCCAACGAGCAGTACTTC. This sequence encodes CSVGSDRANEQYF. J is TRBJ2-7 and V is TRBV29-1; TRBD1 agrees at 7 bases. J lost 5 bases, V lost 4 bases, and 8 bases had no gene match. The germline gives CDR1 SQVTM, CDR2 ANQGSEA. The CDR3 is 13 residues long.

The chain is built from TRBV6-5 and TRBJ1-2; tentative D call: TRBD1 (6 bases). The V gene lost 0 bases and the J gene lost 7 bases, with 15 bases spanning the gap. Germline V gives CDR1 MNHEY, CDR2 SVGAGI. The CDR3 extends over 15 amino acids. Here the CDR3 DNA reads TGTGCCAGCAGTTACTCGACGGGGGGGGCAGGTGGCTACACCTTC. Translating gives CASSYSTGGAGGYTF.

The chain carries TRBV6-2 or TRBV6-3 and TRBJ1-2; no reliable D call. The germline gives CDR1 MNHEY, CDR2 SVGEGT. Trimming removed 3 bases from V and 4 bases from J, with 3 bases in between. This CDR3 region has 11 residues. The CDR3 loop reads CASSYSYGYTF. In DNA, the CDR3 is TGTGCCAGCAGTTATAGCTATGGCTACACCTTC.

V and J are TRBV6-2 or TRBV6-3 and TRBJ1-6; D possibly corresponds to TRBD1 (6 bases). Trimming cost V 6 bases and J 13 bases, with 16 bases left between them. Germline V gene sequence: CDR1 MNHEY, CDR2 SVGEGT. CDR3 length equals 13 residues. Written as DNA, the CDR3 is TGTGCCAGCAGCCCACGGGACACTGTCCCCCTCCACTTT. Translation gives CASSPRDTVPLHF.

This sequence joins TRBV4-1 and TRBJ1-2, with 10 positions matching TRBD1. V shed 1 base and J 7 bases; nucleotides not matched to a gene: 9. Germline V CDR1 and CDR2: MGHRA, YSYEKL. This CDR3 contains 16 residues. The CDR3 bases are TGCGCCAGCAGCCAAGGAGGCGGGGACAGGGGACGTGGCTACACCTTC. This codes for CASSQGGGDRGRGYTF.

The J gene is TRBJ1-5, the V gene TRBV7-2, with D hard to call. Trimming cost V 1 base and J 1 base, with 11 bases left between them. This CDR3 comprises 16 residues. Germline-derived CDR1 and CDR2 are SGHTA and FQGNSA. The DNA of the CDR3 is TGTGCCAGCAGCTTAGGGCGGGGTTCGAGCAATCAGCCCCAGCATTTT. Its protein is CASSLGRGSSNQPQHF.

The rearrangement joins TRBV6-5 to TRBJ1-2; D gene ambiguous. The germline V gene has CDR1 MNHEY and CDR2 SVGAGI. The ends were cut back, 0 bases at V and 6 bases at J, with 11 bases in the middle. The CDR3 extends over 14 amino acids. CDR3 amino acids: CASSYSITADGYTF. In nucleotides, the CDR3 is TGTGCCAGCAGTTACTCGATCACAGCTGATGGCTACACCTTC.

The V and J genes are TRBV5-6 and TRBJ2-3; a weak D match, TRBD1 (6 bases). CDR1 and CDR2 from the germline V gene are SGHDT and YYEEEE. CDR3 length: 15 amino acids. Trimming removed 3 bases at V and 5 bases at J, with 16 bases between. CDR3 nucleotides: TGTGCCAGCAGCTCCTCGTTGGGGGCGGGAGATACGCAGTATTTT. It is translated as CASSSSLGAGDTQYF.

V is TRBV4-2 and J is TRBJ2-7; TRBD2 matches 9 bases. The CDR3 loop spans 14 amino acids. The germline V gene has CDR1 LGHNA and CDR2 YNFKEQ. Trimming took 1 base from V and 4 from J; bases not matched to a gene: 2. The CDR3 sequence is CASSQGSGGYEQYF. CDR3 coding DNA: TGTGCCAGCAGCCAAGGTAGCGGGGGTTACGAGCAGTACTTC.

The rearrangement links TRBV4-3 to TRBJ1-5, with D maybe TRBD1 (5 bases). The CDR3 is made up of 18 amino acids. Trimming took off 0 bases at V and 1 base at J, with 16 bases between the two ends. Per the germline V gene, CDR1 is LGHNA and CDR2 is YSLEER. CDR3 region: CASSQDGPRGTSNQPQHF. CDR3 sequence (DNA): TGCGCCAGCAGCCAAGATGGTCCGCGGGGGACGAGCAATCAGCCCCAGCATTTT.

As to this clone: At one end, the junction sequence differs from germline, possibly due to a read error. The rearrangement links TRBV19 to TRBJ1-1; D not certain. Per germline, CDR1 LNHDA and CDR2 SQIVND (reference sequence). CDR3 length equals 12 residues. CDR3 coding DNA: TGTGCCAGTAGTATAGAGAGAGGGCCCGGTATCTTT. Its protein is CASSIERGPGIF. Drawing the rest from reference TRBV19 and TRBJ1-1, the complete variable domain is DGGITQSPKYLFRKEGQNVTLSCEQNLNHDAMYWYRQDPGQGLRLIYYSQIVNDFQKGDIAEGYSVSREKKESFPLTVTSAQKNPTAFYLCASSIERGPGIFGQGTRLTVV.

V and J are TRBV6-5 and TRBJ1-4, with 9 bases matching TRBD1. Germline CDR1 MNHEY, CDR2 SVGAGI. The CDR3 consists of 14 residues. V lost 7 bases to trimming and J lost 3 bases; unmatched junction nucleotides: 3. Here the CDR3 DNA reads TGTGCCAGCAACAGGGGGCGCGCTAATGAAAAACTGTTTTTT. This translates into CASNRGRANEKLFF.

This clone came up once. The genes are TRBV4-2 and TRBJ2-1, with 9 nucleotides matching TRBD2. V was pared by 2 bases and J by 6 bases, with 8 bases of the junction left unmatched. CDR3 length: 16 residues. The germline V gene encodes CDR1 LGHNA and CDR2 YNFKEQ. The chain's CDR3 is CASSQWSGGTGNEQFF. The CDR3 coding sequence is TGTGCCAGCAGCCAATGGAGCGGGGGGACCGGCAATGAGCAGTTCTTC.

This clone was counted a single time. CDR3 sequence: CASSLAAGVGVLFF. The CDR3 region has the DNA TGTGCCAGCAGCTTAGCAGCGGGGGTAGGTGTGCTGTTTTTT. V and J are TRBV3-1 (or the pseudogene TRBV3-2) and TRBJ2-2; 8 positions match TRBD2. The V segment lost 5 bases and the J segment 13 bases; nucleotides outside the gene matches: 12. The germline CDR1 and CDR2 sequences are LGHDT and YNNKEL (reference sequence). This CDR3 spans 14 amino acids.

The chain carries TRBV7-2 and TRBJ2-7, with 7 bases identical to TRBD1. The CDR3 has 14 residues. From germline, CDR1 is SGHTA and CDR2 FQGNSA. J was trimmed by 0 bases and V by 5 bases; bases with no gene match: 4. Written as DNA, the CDR3 is TGTGCCAGCAGCCCCGGGACAGTCTCCTACGAGCAGTACTTC. Translating gives CASSPGTVSYEQYF.

As regards this clone: One end of the junction fails to match germline, which may point to a read error. For the CDR3, the DNA is TGTGCCAGCAGTTACTCCCTCGGCGAGGGAGGGGCGCCCTTT. Translation gives CASSYSLGEGGAPF. J is TRBJ1-1 and V is TRBV6-6; tentative D call: TRBD1 (5 bases). This CDR3 has 14 residues. Germline values: CDR1 MNHNY, CDR2 SVGAGI (reference sequence).

The rearrangement joins TRBV28 to TRBJ1-2; no clear D. Germline V gene sequence: CDR1 MDHEN, CDR2 SYDVKM. V was cut by 3 bases and J by 8 bases, with 10 bases left in between. The CDR3 length is 12 residues. CDR3 sequence (DNA): TGTGCCAGCAGTTTCCGAGGGTGGGGCTACACCTTC. Translated, it gives CASSFRGWGYTF.

This chain links TRBV7-9 with TRBJ1-5, with D possibly TRBD1 on 6 matching bases. The CDR3 has 16 amino acids. V lost 0 bases and J lost 5, with 14 bases in between. CDR1 is SEHNR and CDR2 is FQNEAQ in the germline V gene (reference sequence). The chain's CDR3 is CASSLAEGQPDQPQHF. In DNA, the CDR3 is TGTGCCAGCAGCTTAGCGGAAGGACAGCCCGATCAGCCCCAGCATTTT.

There are a few counts of this clone. The chain combines TRBV3-1 (or the pseudogene TRBV3-2) with TRBJ2-3; TRBD2 matches at 9 bases. Trimming cost V 0 bases and J 0 bases; bases outside gene matches: 4. The CDR3 has 17 residues. Germline CDR1 LGHDT, CDR2 YNNKEL (reference sequence). This chain's CDR3 is CASSQDGAGGSTDTQYF. DNA for the CDR3: TGTGCCAGCAGCCAAGATGGGGCGGGGGGGAGCACAGATACGCAGTATTTT.

The chain recombines TRBV6-2 or TRBV6-3 with TRBJ2-7; D gene unclear. Germline V gives CDR1 MNHEY, CDR2 SVGEGT. The V and J ends lost 4 bases and 4 bases respectively, with 8 bases between them. The CDR3 covers 12 residues. CDR3 sequence: CASSFDLYEQYF. For the CDR3, the DNA is TGTGCCAGCAGTTTCGACTTATACGAGCAGTACTTC.

This rearrangement joins TRBV7-2 to TRBJ1-3; 8 bases are a match to TRBD1. The J segment lost 7 bases and the V segment lost 3 bases, leaving 2 bases of the junction unmatched. The CDR3 contains 13 residues. From germline, CDR1 is SGHTA and CDR2 FQGNSA. CDR3 loop: CASSLDRANTIYF. Here the CDR3 DNA reads TGTGCCAGCAGCTTGGACAGGGCCAACACCATATATTTT. Looking up the rest from reference TRBV7-2 and TRBJ1-3 gives the full variable domain: GAGVSQSPSNKVTEKGKDVELRCDPISGHTALYWYRQSLGQGLEFLIYFQGNSAPDKSGLPSDRFSAERTGGSVSTLTIQRTQQEDSAVYLCASSLDRANTIYFGEGSWLTVV.

V usage is TRBV12-3 or TRBV12-4 and J usage is TRBJ1-1; no firm D call. CDR3 size: 13 residues. Trimming stripped 1 base from V and 4 bases from J, with 7 bases between. For the CDR3, the DNA is TGTGCCAGCAGTTTAGGCCAGATCACTGAAGCTTTCTTT. Its protein product is CASSLGQITEAFF.

The J gene is TRBJ1-2, the V gene TRBV14; D unclear. V shed 2 bases and J shed 4 bases, with 11 bases lying between them. CDR1 and CDR2 from the germline V gene are SGHDN and FVKESK. The CDR3 loop spans 14 amino acids. In DNA form, the CDR3 reads TGTGCCAGCAGCCAAATTTCGCGGGGCTATGGCTACACCTTC. It specifies CASSQISRGYGYTF.

The chain combines TRBV7-2 with TRBJ1-6; 7 nucleotides agree with TRBD1. The CDR3 length is 16 residues. Unmatched junction bases numbered 4, after V lost 1 base and J lost 4 bases. The V gene's germline CDR1 is SGHTA and CDR2 FQGNSA. The CDR3: CASSLGRGRYNSPLHF. The CDR3 bases are TGTGCCAGCAGCTTAGGCAGGGGGAGGTATAATTCACCCCTCCACTTT.

The V gene is TRBV9, the J gene TRBJ2-6; 8 nucleotides line up with TRBD1. The CDR3 covers 17 residues. Germline V lookup: CDR1 SGDLS, CDR2 YYNGEE. The V segment lost 3 bases and the J segment 2 bases; nucleotides outside the gene matches: 7. The CDR3 loop reads CASSGMDRDAGANVLTF. In nucleotides, the CDR3 is TGTGCCAGCAGCGGGATGGACAGGGACGCTGGGGCCAACGTCCTGACTTTC.

This clone was detected a few times. V is TRBV4-1 and J is TRBJ1-3; no reliable D call. Germline CDR1 and CDR2: MGHRA and YSYEKL. The germline V and J ends were trimmed by 0 bases and 0 bases, with 6 bases remaining between them. The CDR3 is 15 amino acids. This chain's CDR3 is CASSQDTSSGNTIYF. CDR3 nucleotide sequence: TGCGCCAGCAGCCAAGATACGAGCTCTGGAAACACCATATATTTT.

J is TRBJ2-3 and V is TRBV7-2; 7 bases map to TRBD1. Germline CDR1 reads SGHTA; CDR2 reads FQGNSA. This CDR3 comprises 14 residues. Trimming took 5 bases from V and 2 from J; bases not matched to a gene: 4. The CDR3 sequence is CASSMGQPTDTQYF. The CDR3 DNA is TGTGCCAGCAGCATGGGACAGCCCACAGATACGCAGTATTTT. Combining the CDR3 with reference TRBV7-2 and TRBJ2-3 gives the whole variable domain GAGVSQSPSNKVTEKGKDVELRCDPISGHTALYWYRQSLGQGLEFLIYFQGNSAPDKSGLPSDRFSAERTGGSVSTLTIQRTQQEDSAVYLCASSMGQPTDTQYFGPGTRLTVL.

The chain has TRBV30 and TRBJ2-1; 8 bases match TRBD2. The germline CDR1 and CDR2 sequences are GTSNPN and SVGIG (reference sequence). With V trimmed by 2 bases and J by 3 bases, 6 bases remained unmatched. The CDR3 has 15 residues. CDR3 DNA sequence: TGTGCCTGGAGTAAAGCGGGGGTCCGCTACAATGAGCAGTTCTTC. Encoded protein: CAWSKAGVRYNEQFF.